Listed here are 12 T cell receptor beta chains from one sample, sequenced in a study of blood T cells in healthy people across ages. It was with a sample-barcoded 5' primer and a J-beta primer mix that a second PCR of about 6 to 11 cycles was run. A single record per CDR3 protein comes from TCRdb applying MiXCR to the 5' RACE reads. The table shows around 800,000 distinct CDR3 sequences, with about 26% occurring only once. These data are also associated with another study on T cells of mothers and their children.

Sequencing was performed on blood. The receptors originated from a boy aged 5 to 17 in good health.

The chain has TRBV5-1 and TRBJ2-7; D gene unclear. Germline assignment: CDR1 SGHRS and CDR2 YFSETQ. Deletions cut 3 bases from V and 3 bases from J, with 10 bases between. The length of the CDR3 is 13 residues. CDR3 sequence reads: CASSWSVGYEQYF. CDR3 DNA: TGCGCCAGCAGCTGGAGTGTGGGCTACGAGCAGTACTTC.

This clonotype was found a few times. The V and J genes are TRBV12-3 or TRBV12-4 and TRBJ1-1; the D is unclear. The CDR3 is made up of 12 amino acids. Trimming took off 8 bases at V and 6 bases at J, with 13 bases between the two ends. This chain's CDR3 is CASHFPGSEAFF. The CDR3 DNA follows: TGTGCCAGCCATTTTCCCGGGTCTGAAGCTTTCTTT.

This clonotype was found a few times. This chain links TRBV27 with TRBJ1-1; the D gene is possibly TRBD1 (5 bases). CDR1 is MNHEY and CDR2 is SMNVEV in the germline V gene (reference sequence). This CDR3 comprises 15 residues. The germline V and J ends were trimmed by 0 bases and 6 bases, with 14 bases remaining between them. CDR3 region: CASSLSKGLNAEAFF. CDR3 nucleotide sequence: TGTGCCAGCAGTTTATCGAAGGGGCTTAACGCTGAAGCTTTCTTT.

This clonotype was seen more than once but under ten times. The V gene is TRBV10-2, the J gene TRBJ2-1; D is unresolved. V was shortened by 6 bases and J by 2 bases, with 11 bases between the two germline ends. The CDR3 runs to 14 residues. Germline V gives CDR1 WSHSY, CDR2 SAAADI. CDR3 DNA sequence: TGCGCCAGCAGACAGTCTGGCGCCTACAATGAGCAGTTCTTC. Translated, it gives CASRQSGAYNEQFF.

J is TRBJ2-4 and V is TRBV3-1; maybe TRBD1 (5 bases). The CDR3 loop spans 15 amino acids. Germline V gene data show CDR1 as LGHDT and CDR2 as YNNKEL (reference sequence). Trimming left V 0 bases short and J 8 bases short, with 14 bases between. The CDR3 nucleotides read TGTGCCAGCAGCCAAGATGTACTTACCAGGGACATTCAGTACTTC. This translates into CASSQDVLTRDIQYF.

The V and J genes are TRBV4-1 and TRBJ2-1, with 10 bases identical to TRBD2. The CDR3 loop spans 15 amino acids. From germline, CDR1 is MGHRA and CDR2 YSYEKL. Trimming cost V 3 bases and J 5 bases; bases outside gene matches: 4. The DNA for the CDR3 is TGCGCCAGCAGCCAGATAGCGGGGGGCCACAATGAGCAGTTCTTC. As protein: CASSQIAGGHNEQFF.

The rearrangement uses TRBV6-4 and TRBJ2-3; unclear D gene. V lost 2 bases and J 4 bases, leaving 1 base between the germline ends. CDR3 length: 11 residues. Looked up from germline, CDR1 is MRHNA and CDR2 is SNTAGT. The DNA of the CDR3 is TGTGCCAGCAGTGACCCAGATACGCAGTATTTT. Its translation: CASSDPDTQYF.

This chain connects TRBV28 to TRBJ1-2, with a tentative D call TRBD1 (5 bases). There are 14 residues in the CDR3. Trimming removed 6 bases from V and 3 bases from J, with 14 bases in between. Per germline, CDR1 MDHEN and CDR2 SYDVKM. The CDR3 protein is CASRPGAQDYGYTF. The DNA of the CDR3 is TGTGCCAGCAGACCCGGGGCGCAGGACTATGGCTACACCTTC.

Remarks on this clonotype: It is likely a read error, because the conserved phenylalanine at the end of the CDR3 is missing. V is TRBV7-9 and J is TRBJ2-7, with 7 bases that match TRBD1. After removal of 4 bases from V and 2 bases from J, the junction contained 5 bases not matched to a gene. The germline CDR1 and CDR2 sequences are SEHNR and FQNEAQ (reference sequence). This CDR3 spans 14 amino acids. CDR3 bases: TGTGCCAGCAGCTATGCCCAGGGGGCCTACGAGCAGTACCTC. Amino acids: CASSYAQGAYEQYL.

Concerning this clonotype: Germline is not matched at one junction end, which may reflect a read error. The chain recombines TRBV6-5 with TRBJ2-5, with 7 positions matching TRBD1. The germline CDR1 and CDR2 sequences are MNHEY and SVGAGI. This CDR3 has 16 residues. CDR3 sequence: CASSNSGTAIQETQYF. CDR3 coding DNA: TGTGCCAGCAGTAACTCCGGGACAGCTATCCAAGAGACCCAGTACTTC.

This clonotype was seen only a few times. The genes are TRBV6-1 and TRBJ1-2, with D perhaps TRBD1 (5 bases). The CDR3 has 12 residues. V lost 11 bases, J lost 0 bases, and 10 bases lay in between. Looked up from germline, CDR1 is MNHNS and CDR2 is SASEGT. CDR3 protein: CAAGVANYGYTF. Written as DNA, the CDR3 is TGTGCCGCGGGGGTCGCTAACTATGGCTACACCTTC.

The chain uses TRBV19 and TRBJ2-5; 7 bases line up with TRBD1. The DNA end is more similar to TRBJ2-1, so the J call may be wrong. Germline values: CDR1 LNHDA, CDR2 SQIVND (reference sequence). The length of the CDR3 is 13 residues. The CDR3 coding sequence is TGTGCCAGTAGTATAGGAGGGGGCGAGAAGCAGTTCTTC. This codes for CASSIGGGEKQFF.